This T cell receptor beta chain emerged from a study of T cells in Graves' hyperthyroidism and ophthalmopathy. Study background: Any treatment followed the collection of peripheral blood at initial diagnosis. Findings and limits, study-wide: Also found in blood were most expanded thyroid clonotypes above 0.001.

CDR1 LNHDA and CDR2 SQIVND come from the germline V gene (reference sequence). V lost 5 bases and J 3 bases, leaving 8 bases between the germline ends. The CDR3 is 13 residues long. Graves' hyperthyroidism was deemed stable given no ophthalmopathy progression within 18 months. The PBMCs had their origin in 8.5 to 10 ml of fresh peripheral blood. RNA transcripts served as the template for amplifying TCR beta CDR3 regions. Carried out on the TCR CDR3, a first-round RT-PCR used the HTBI primer set. A single record per CDR3 protein comes from TCRdb applying MiXCR to the multiplex PCR reads. The top ten clones hold about 20% of a sample with approximately 610,000 distinct CDR3 sequences, 16% of them seen once. A word on this clonotype: Its antigen is currently unknown.

The V call is TRBV19, the J call TRBJ1-5, with D hard to call. The sample taken for sequencing was blood. The TCR sequence derives from a woman younger than 35 with Graves' hyperthyroidism. CDR3 bases: TGTGCCAGTAGTCTGGGAAACAATCAGCCCCAGCATTTT. Protein: CASSLGNNQPQHF. Full variable domain (remainder filled in from reference TRBV19 and TRBJ1-5): DGGITQSPKYLFRKEGQNVTLSCEQNLNHDAMYWYRQDPGQGLRLIYYSQIVNDFQKGDIAEGYSVSREKKESFPLTVTSAQKNPTAFYLCASSLGNNQPQHFGDGTRLSIL.